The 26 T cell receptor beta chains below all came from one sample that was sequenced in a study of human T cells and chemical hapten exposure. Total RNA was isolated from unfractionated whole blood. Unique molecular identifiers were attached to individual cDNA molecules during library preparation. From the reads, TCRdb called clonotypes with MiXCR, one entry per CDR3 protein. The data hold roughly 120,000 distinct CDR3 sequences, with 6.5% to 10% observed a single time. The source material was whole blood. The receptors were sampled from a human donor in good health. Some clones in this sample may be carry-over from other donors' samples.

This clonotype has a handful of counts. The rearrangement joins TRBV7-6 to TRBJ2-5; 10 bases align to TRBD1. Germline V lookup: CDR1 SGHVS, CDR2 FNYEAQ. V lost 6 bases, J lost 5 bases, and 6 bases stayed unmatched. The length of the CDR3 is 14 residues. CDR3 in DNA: TGTGCCAGCAGTCGACCGGGACAGGGGGAGACCCAGTACTTC. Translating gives CASSRPGQGETQYF.

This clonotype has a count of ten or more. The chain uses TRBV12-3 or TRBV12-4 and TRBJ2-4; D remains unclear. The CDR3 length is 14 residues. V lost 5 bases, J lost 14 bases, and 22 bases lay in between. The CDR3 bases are TGTGCCAGCAGTAAAACCCCAGGACGGTCAGAGAAGTACTTC. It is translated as CASSKTPGRSEKYF.

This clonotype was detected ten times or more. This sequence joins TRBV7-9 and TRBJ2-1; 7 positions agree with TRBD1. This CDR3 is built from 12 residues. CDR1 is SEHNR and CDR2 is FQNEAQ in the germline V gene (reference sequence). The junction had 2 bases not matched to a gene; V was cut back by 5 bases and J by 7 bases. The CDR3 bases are TGTGCCAGCAGCCCGACAGGGAATGAGCAGTTCTTC. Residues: CASSPTGNEQFF.

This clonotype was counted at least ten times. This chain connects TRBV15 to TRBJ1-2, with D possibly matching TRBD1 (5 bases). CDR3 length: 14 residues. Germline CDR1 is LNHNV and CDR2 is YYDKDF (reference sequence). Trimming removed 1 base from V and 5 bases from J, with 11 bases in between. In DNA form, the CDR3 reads TGTGCCACCAGCAGAGCACGGGGGGAATATGGCTACACCTTC. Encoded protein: CATSRARGEYGYTF. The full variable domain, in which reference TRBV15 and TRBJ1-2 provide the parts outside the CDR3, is DAMVIQNPRYQVTQFGKPVTLSCSQTLNHNVMYWYQQKSSQAPKLLFHYYDKDFNNEADTPDNFQSRRPNTSFCFLDIRSPGLGDTAMYLCATSRARGEYGYTFGSGTRLTVV.

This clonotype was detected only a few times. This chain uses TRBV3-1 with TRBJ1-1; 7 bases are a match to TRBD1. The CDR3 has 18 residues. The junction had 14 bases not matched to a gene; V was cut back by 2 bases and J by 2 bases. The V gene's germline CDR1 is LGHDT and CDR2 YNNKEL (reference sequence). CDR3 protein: CASSQSLLTGLLNTEAFF. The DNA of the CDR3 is TGTGCCAGCAGCCAAAGCCTACTGACAGGGCTTTTAAACACTGAAGCTTTCTTT.

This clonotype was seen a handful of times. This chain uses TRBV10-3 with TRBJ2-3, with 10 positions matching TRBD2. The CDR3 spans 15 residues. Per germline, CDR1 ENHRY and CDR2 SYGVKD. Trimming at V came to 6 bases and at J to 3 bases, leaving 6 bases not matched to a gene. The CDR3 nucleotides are TGTGCCATCAGCCCTAGCGGGAGTGTGACAGATACGCAGTATTTT. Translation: CAISPSGSVTDTQYF.

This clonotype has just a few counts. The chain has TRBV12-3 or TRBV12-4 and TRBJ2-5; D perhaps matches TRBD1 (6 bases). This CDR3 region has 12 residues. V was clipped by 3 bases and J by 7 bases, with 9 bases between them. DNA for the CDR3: TGTGCCAGCAGTTTTCAGGGGTCGACCCAGTACTTC. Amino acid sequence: CASSFQGSTQYF.

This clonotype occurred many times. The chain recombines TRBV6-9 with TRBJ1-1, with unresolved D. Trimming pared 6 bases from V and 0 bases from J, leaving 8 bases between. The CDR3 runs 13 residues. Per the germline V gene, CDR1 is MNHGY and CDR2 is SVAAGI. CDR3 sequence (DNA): TGTGCCAGCAGAGACTTATTGAACACTGAAGCTTTCTTT. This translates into CASRDLLNTEAFF.

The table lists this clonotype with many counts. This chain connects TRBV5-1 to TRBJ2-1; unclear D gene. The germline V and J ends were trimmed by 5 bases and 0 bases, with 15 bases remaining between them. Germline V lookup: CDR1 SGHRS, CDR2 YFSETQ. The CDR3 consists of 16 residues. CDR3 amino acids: CASSYPQASSYNEQFF. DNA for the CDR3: TGCGCCAGCAGTTACCCGCAGGCCAGCTCCTACAATGAGCAGTTCTTC.

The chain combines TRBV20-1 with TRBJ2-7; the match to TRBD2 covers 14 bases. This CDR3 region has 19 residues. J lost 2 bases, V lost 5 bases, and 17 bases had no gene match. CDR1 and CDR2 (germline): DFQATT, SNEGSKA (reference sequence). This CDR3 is CSAEGQSGTSGRSTYEQYF. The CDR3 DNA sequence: TGCAGTGCTGAGGGGCAATCCGGGACTAGCGGGAGAAGTACCTACGAGCAGTACTTC.

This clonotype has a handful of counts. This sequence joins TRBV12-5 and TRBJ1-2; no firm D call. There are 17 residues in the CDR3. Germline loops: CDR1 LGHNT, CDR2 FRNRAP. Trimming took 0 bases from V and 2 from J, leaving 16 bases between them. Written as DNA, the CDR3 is TGTGCTAGTGGTTTGGTACACTTTGGACGGCGAAACTATGGCTACACCTTC. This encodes CASGLVHFGRRNYGYTF. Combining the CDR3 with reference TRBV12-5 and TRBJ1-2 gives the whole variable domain DARVTQTPRHKVTEMGQEVTMRCQPILGHNTVFWYRQTMMQGLELLAYFRNRAPLDDSGMPKDRFSAEMPDATLATLKIQPSEPRDSAVYFCASGLVHFGRRNYGYTFGSGTRLTVV.

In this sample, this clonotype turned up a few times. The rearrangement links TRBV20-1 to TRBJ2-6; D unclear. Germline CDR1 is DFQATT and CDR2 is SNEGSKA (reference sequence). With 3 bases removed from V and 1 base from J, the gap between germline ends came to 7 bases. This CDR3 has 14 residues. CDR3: CSARQESGANVLTF. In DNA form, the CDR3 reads TGCAGTGCTAGGCAGGAATCTGGGGCCAACGTCCTGACTTTC.

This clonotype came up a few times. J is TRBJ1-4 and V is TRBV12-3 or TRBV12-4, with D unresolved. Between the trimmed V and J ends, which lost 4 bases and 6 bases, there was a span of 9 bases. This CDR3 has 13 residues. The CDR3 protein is CASSYLGHEKLFF. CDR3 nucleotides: TGTGCCAGCAGTTACCTTGGACATGAAAAACTGTTTTTT.

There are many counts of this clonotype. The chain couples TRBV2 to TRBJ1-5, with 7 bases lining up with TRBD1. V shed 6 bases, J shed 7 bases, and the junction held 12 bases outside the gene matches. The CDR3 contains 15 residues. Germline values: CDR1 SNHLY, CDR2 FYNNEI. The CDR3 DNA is TGTGCCAGCAGCGTCGACAGGGTTAACGGACAGCCCCAGCATTTT. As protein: CASSVDRVNGQPQHF.

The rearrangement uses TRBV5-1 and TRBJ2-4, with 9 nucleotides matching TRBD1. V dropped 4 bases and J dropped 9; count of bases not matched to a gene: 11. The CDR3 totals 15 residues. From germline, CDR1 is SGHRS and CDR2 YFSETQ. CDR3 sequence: CASSGSRDRAGIQYF. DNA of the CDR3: TGCGCCAGCAGCGGAAGCCGGGACAGGGCGGGCATTCAGTACTTC. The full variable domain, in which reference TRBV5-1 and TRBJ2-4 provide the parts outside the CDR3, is KAGVTQTPRYLIKTRGQQVTLSCSPISGHRSVSWYQQTPGQGLQFLFEYFSETQRNKGNFPGRFSGRQFSNSRSEMNVSTLELGDSALYLCASSGSRDRAGIQYFGAGTRLSVL.

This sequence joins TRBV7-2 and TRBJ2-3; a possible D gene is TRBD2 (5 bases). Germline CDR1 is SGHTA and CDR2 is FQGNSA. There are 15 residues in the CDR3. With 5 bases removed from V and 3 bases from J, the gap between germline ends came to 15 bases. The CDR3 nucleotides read TGTGCCAGCAGCGGATTCCTCTCGGGGACAGATACGCAGTATTTT. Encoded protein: CASSGFLSGTDTQYF. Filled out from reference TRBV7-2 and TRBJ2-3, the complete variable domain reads GAGVSQSPSNKVTEKGKDVELRCDPISGHTALYWYRQSLGQGLEFLIYFQGNSAPDKSGLPSDRFSAERTGGSVSTLTIQRTQQEDSAVYLCASSGFLSGTDTQYFGPGTRLTVL.

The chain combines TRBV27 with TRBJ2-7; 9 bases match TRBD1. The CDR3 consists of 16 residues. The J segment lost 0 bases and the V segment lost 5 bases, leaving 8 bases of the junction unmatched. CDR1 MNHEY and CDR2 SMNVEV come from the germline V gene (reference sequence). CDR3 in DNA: TGTGCCAGCAGTGCCTACAGGGGGCTCAGCTCCTACGAGCAGTACTTC. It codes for CASSAYRGLSSYEQYF.

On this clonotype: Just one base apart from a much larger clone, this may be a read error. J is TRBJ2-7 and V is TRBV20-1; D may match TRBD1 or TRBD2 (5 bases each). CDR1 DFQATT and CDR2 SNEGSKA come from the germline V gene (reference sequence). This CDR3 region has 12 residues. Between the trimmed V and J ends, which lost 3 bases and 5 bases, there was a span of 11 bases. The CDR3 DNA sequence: TGCAGTGCTAGCGGGACGGGAAACGAGCAGTACTTC. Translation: CSASGTGNEQYF.

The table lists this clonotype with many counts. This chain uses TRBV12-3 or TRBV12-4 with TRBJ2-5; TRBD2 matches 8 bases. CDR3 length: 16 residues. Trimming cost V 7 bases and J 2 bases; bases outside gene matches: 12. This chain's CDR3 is CASTLRRAGGQETQYF. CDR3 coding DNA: TGTGCCAGCACCCTCCGCCGGGCGGGGGGACAAGAGACCCAGTACTTC.

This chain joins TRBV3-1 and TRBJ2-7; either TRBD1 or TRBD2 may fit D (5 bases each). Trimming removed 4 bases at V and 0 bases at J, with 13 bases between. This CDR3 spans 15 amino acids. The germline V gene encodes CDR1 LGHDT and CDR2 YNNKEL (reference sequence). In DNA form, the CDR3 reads TGTGCCAGCAGCCCGACTCCGGGGCTCTCCTACGAGCAGTACTTC. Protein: CASSPTPGLSYEQYF.

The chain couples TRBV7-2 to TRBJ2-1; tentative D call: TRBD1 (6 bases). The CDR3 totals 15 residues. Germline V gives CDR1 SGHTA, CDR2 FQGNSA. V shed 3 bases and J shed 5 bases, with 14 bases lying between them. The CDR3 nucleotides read TGTGCCAGCAGCTTCTTCGACAGGTTTGACAATGAGCAGTTCTTC. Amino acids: CASSFFDRFDNEQFF.

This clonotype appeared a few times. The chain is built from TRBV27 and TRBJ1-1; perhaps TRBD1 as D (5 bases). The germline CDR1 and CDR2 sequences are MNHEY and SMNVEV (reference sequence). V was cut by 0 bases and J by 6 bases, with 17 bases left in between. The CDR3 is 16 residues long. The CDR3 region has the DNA TGTGCCAGCAGTTTATCTGACCCAATCGGGGGGGCTGAAGCTTTCTTT. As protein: CASSLSDPIGGAEAFF.

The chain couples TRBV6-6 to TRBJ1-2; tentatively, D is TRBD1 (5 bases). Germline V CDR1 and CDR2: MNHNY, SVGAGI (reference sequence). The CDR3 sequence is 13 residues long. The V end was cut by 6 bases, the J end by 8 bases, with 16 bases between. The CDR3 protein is CASRDTGAQGYTF. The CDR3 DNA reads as TGTGCCAGCAGGGACACGGGAGCTCAAGGCTACACCTTC.

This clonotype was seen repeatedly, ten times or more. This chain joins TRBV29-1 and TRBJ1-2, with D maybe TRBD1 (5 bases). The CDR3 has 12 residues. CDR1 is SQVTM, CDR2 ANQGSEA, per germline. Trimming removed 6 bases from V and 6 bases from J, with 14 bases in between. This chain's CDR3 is CSVGDVTDGYTF. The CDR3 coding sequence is TGCAGCGTAGGGGACGTAACTGATGGCTACACCTTC.

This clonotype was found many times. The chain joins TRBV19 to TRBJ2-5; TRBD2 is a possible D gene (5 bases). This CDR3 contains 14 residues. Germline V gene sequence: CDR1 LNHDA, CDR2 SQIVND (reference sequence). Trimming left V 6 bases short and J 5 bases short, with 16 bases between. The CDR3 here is CASSRTGNVETQYF. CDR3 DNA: TGTGCCAGTAGCCGGACTGGGAATGTGGAGACCCAGTACTTC. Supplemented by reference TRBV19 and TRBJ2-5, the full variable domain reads DGGITQSPKYLFRKEGQNVTLSCEQNLNHDAMYWYRQDPGQGLRLIYYSQIVNDFQKGDIAEGYSVSREKKESFPLTVTSAQKNPTAFYLCASSRTGNVETQYFGPGTRLLVL.

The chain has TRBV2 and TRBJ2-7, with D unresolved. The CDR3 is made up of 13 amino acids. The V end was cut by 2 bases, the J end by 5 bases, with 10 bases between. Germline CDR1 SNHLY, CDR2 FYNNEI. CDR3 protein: CASSEMGVDEQYF. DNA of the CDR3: TGTGCCAGCAGTGAAATGGGCGTCGACGAGCAGTACTTC.